Included here is one T cell receptor (beta chain) sequence, with context. Data came from immunoSEQ multiplex PCR; TCRdb stores just in-frame clones and leaves some out. The table shows under 250,000 clones, with about 88% occurring only once. This sample is drawn from a study of blood T cell repertoires in COVID-19. Overall study: T cells, B-cell-depleted T cells, or PBMCs provided the cDNA or gDNA that served as material.

Germline lookup yields CDR1 MNHEY and CDR2 SVGAGI. The CDR3 is 15 amino acids. Unmatched junction bases numbered 16, after V lost 5 bases and J lost 11 bases. The V call is TRBV6-5, the J call TRBJ1-1, with TRBD1 identical over 8 bases. This sequence was found in a middle-aged woman with acute or convalescent COVID-19. The sequenced material came from peripheral blood. In nucleotides, the CDR3 is TGTGCCAGCAGTCCCGGACAGGGTTACGGAGTGGAGGCTTTCTTT. It is translated as CASSPGQGYGVEAFF.